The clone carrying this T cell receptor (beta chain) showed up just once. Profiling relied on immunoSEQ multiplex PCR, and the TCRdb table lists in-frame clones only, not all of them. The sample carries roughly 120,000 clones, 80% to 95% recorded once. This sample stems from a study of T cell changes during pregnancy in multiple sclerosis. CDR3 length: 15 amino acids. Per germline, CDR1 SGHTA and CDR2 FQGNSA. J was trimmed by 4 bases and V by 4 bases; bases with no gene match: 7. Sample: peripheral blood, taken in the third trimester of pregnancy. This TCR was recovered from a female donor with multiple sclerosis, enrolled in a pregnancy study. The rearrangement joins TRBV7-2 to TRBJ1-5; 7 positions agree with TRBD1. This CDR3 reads CASSSDGTANQPQHF. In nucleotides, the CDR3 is TGTGCCAGCAGCTCTGATGGGACAGCAAATCAGCCCCAGCATTTT.